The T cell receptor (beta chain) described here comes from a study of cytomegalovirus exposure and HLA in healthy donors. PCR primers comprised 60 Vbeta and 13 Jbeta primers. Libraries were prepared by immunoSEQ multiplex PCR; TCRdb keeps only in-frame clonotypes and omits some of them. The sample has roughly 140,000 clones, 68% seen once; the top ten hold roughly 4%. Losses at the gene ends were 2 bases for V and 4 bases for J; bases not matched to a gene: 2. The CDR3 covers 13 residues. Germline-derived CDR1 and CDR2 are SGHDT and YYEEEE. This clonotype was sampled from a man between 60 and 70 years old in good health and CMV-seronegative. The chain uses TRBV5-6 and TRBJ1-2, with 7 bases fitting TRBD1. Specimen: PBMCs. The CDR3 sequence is CASSFRDSYGYTF. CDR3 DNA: TGTGCCAGCAGCTTCCGGGACAGCTATGGCTACACCTTC. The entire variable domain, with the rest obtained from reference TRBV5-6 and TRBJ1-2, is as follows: DAGVTQSPTHLIKTRGQQVTLRCSPKSGHDTVSWYQQALGQGPQFIFQYYEEEERQRGNFPDRFSGHQFPNYSSELNVNALLLGDSALYLCASSFRDSYGYTFGSGTRLTVV.